This TCR beta chain stems from a study of OX40 agonist ivuxolimab in advanced cancers. At the level of the study: Partial response was recorded in three patients: one hepatocellular carcinoma and two cutaneous melanoma cases.

The CDR3 sequence is 14 residues long. The germline V gene encodes CDR1 WNHNN and CDR2 SYGVQD (reference sequence). V was clipped by 2 bases and J by 6 bases, with 11 bases between them. The study, taken as a whole, reports: The mean number of expanded clones was higher in CD8+ T cells than in CD4+. Clonal expansion in partial responders at 0.1-3.0 mg/kg ranked among the lowest. Normalized T-cell clonal expansion was also low in some nonresponders.

Remarks on this clone: Its target is not known.

Here immunoSEQ multiplex PCR was the method, and the copy in TCRdb shows in-frame clones only, minus some. The table records about 53,000 clones, approximately 84% of them present only once. Here the sequenced sample was CD4+ or CD8+ T cells sorted from blood, taken in a trial of the OX40 agonist ivuxolimab. V usage is TRBV10-1 and J usage is TRBJ2-1, with D maybe TRBD2 (6 bases). The source of this sequence is an adult with an advanced solid tumor such as melanoma, head and neck, liver or kidney cancer. In DNA form, the CDR3 reads TGCGCCAGCAGTGAGAATCTGGGGGGCAATGAGCAGTTCTTC. It codes for CASSENLGGNEQFF.